Listed here is a single T cell receptor (beta chain). Its antigen is as yet unknown. The CDR3 covers 15 residues. Trimming took off 8 bases at V and 2 bases at J, with 15 bases between the two ends. Germline-derived CDR1 and CDR2 are SGHTA and FQGNSA. Runs used v3.0 of the immunoSEQ assay and were done at survey level. The method was immunoSEQ multiplex PCR; TCRdb's version includes in-frame clones alone and lacks a portion of them. In the table there are about 20,000 clones, roughly 85% of which are singletons. Post-ART PBMC samples numbered at least two per donor, and pre-ART ones at least one. The sample originates from a study of long-term antiretroviral therapy in people with HIV. General observations from the study: The repertoire was dominated at all time points by clones expanded before ART. Following ART, diversity rose but still fell short of transplant donor controls. Blood, drawn from the mid-2000s to the late 2010s, may reflect older ART regimens.

The sequencing here drew on unsorted PBMCs, taken 2.4 years after starting antiretroviral therapy. The chain combines TRBV7-2 with TRBJ2-2; perhaps D is TRBD1 or TRBD2 (6 bases each). The clonotype originates from a man aged 35-49 years with HIV. The CDR3 loop is CASSMGGLNTGELFF. DNA of the CDR3: TGTGCCAGCTCCATGGGGGGCCTAAACACCGGGGAGCTGTTTTTT.